A single sample is the source of the 21 T cell receptor beta chains below, sequenced in a study of cytomegalovirus exposure and HLA in healthy donors. This PCR relied on a set of 60 Vbeta primers and 13 Jbeta primers. TCRdb's table, derived via immunoSEQ multiplex PCR, lists solely in-frame clones and lacks some. Of 180,000 or so clones detected, 82% appear once; the ten largest clones hold about 0.094%. The sequenced sample consisted of PBMCs. The receptors shown here come from a boy aged 2 to 9 in good health and CMV-seronegative.

The chain couples TRBV5-1 to TRBJ2-7, with 10 bases fitting TRBD2. The V and J ends lost 0 bases and 2 bases, in that order; junction bases with no gene match: 8. The CDR3 runs 17 residues. The V gene's germline CDR1 is SGHRS and CDR2 YFSETQ. The CDR3: CASSLAPSGGPTYEQYF. CDR3 DNA sequence: TGCGCCAGCAGCTTGGCCCCTAGCGGGGGCCCCACCTACGAGCAGTACTTC.

There are a few counts of this clone. The chain combines TRBV27 with TRBJ1-1; TRBD1 agrees at 7 bases. The CDR3 spans 14 residues. Germline-derived CDR1 and CDR2 are MNHEY and SMNVEV (reference sequence). The V segment lost 5 bases and the J segment 9 bases; nucleotides outside the gene matches: 12. CDR3: CASSPGDRELQAFF. The CDR3 DNA reads TGTGCCAGCAGTCCTGGCGACAGGGAGTTACAAGCTTTCTTT.

This clone has a handful of counts. The V call is TRBV2, the J call TRBJ2-5; TRBD2 matches at 13 bases. V dropped 6 bases and J dropped 1; count of bases not matched to a gene: 5. Germline CDR1 is SNHLY and CDR2 is FYNNEI. This CDR3 comprises 16 residues. CDR3 loop: CASSGLAGEGQETQYF. In DNA, the CDR3 is TGTGCCAGCAGCGGACTAGCGGGGGAAGGCCAAGAGACCCAGTACTTC. Based on the CDR3 plus reference TRBV2 and TRBJ2-5, the full variable domain is EPEVTQTPSHQVTQMGQEVILRCVPISNHLYFYWYRQILGQKVEFLVSFYNNEISEKSEIFDDQFSVERPDGSNFTLKIRSTKLEDSAMYFCASSGLAGEGQETQYFGPGTRLLVL.

The rearrangement uses TRBV7-2 and TRBJ2-5, with 12 nucleotides matching TRBD1. The DNA end favors TRBJ2-7, so the J call may be wrong. Germline V CDR1 and CDR2: SGHTA, FQGNSA. The CDR3 spans 16 residues. CDR3 nucleotides: TGTGCCAGCAGCCCACGCCCCGGGACAGGGGGCCACGAGCAGTACTTC. As protein: CASSPRPGTGGHEQYF.

This clone was seen only once. J is TRBJ2-3 and V is TRBV2; possible D gene TRBD2, 6 bases. V was pared by 6 bases and J by 6 bases, with 19 bases between. CDR1 is SNHLY, CDR2 FYNNEI, per germline. The CDR3 contains 15 residues. In DNA form, the CDR3 reads TGTGCCAGCAGCCCAACTAGCACCAGACCCGATACGCAGTATTTT. This translates into CASSPTSTRPDTQYF.

The chain is built from TRBV20-1 and TRBJ2-5; no clear D. The CDR3 is 11 residues long. Trimming shortened V by 6 bases and J by 2 bases, and 7 bases separated the two germline ends. In germline, CDR1 is DFQATT, CDR2 SNEGSKA (reference sequence). In nucleotides, the CDR3 is TGCAGTGCGCTACAGCAAGAGACCCAGTACTTC. This encodes CSALQQETQYF.

This rearrangement joins TRBV7-2 to TRBJ2-7; TRBD1 matches at 9 bases. Germline CDR1 and CDR2: SGHTA and FQGNSA. The CDR3 covers 15 residues. After removal of 5 bases from V and 3 bases from J, the junction contained 8 bases not matched to a gene. In nucleotides, the CDR3 is TGTGCCAGCAGCCACCGGACAGGGGCACACTACGAGCAGTACTTC. Translation: CASSHRTGAHYEQYF.

This chain links TRBV6-5 with TRBJ1-2, with D hard to call. Germline V gives CDR1 MNHEY, CDR2 SVGAGI. The V end was cut by 5 bases, the J end by 2 bases, with 9 bases between. CDR3 size: 13 residues. The CDR3 nucleotides are TGTGCCAGCAGTCTATACTTAAACTATGGCTACACCTTC. Encoded protein: CASSLYLNYGYTF.

The chain couples TRBV12-5 to TRBJ2-1; TRBD1 aligns across 7 bases. The CDR3 has 15 residues. Germline assignment: CDR1 LGHNT and CDR2 FRNRAP. V was pared by 4 bases and J by 5 bases, with 8 bases of the junction left unmatched. CDR3 bases: TGTGCTAGTGGTTCTACTGGACAGGAAAACAATGAGCAGTTCTTC. Translated: CASGSTGQENNEQFF.

The table lists this clone with a few counts. This chain links TRBV7-6 with TRBJ2-5; D is possibly TRBD2 (6 bases). With the DNA end fitting TRBJ2-7 better, the J assignment may be wrong. CDR1 and CDR2 (germline): SGHVS, FNYEAQ. The CDR3 loop spans 15 amino acids. The CDR3 DNA is TGTGCCAGCAGCTCCGACGGGGGTAGGGGCTACGAGCAGTACTTC. Protein sequence: CASSSDGGRGYEQYF.

The chain couples TRBV19 to TRBJ2-5, with D unclear. V was cut by 5 bases and J by 5 bases, with 18 bases left in between. The CDR3 is 15 residues long. Looked up from germline, CDR1 is LNHDA and CDR2 is SQIVND (reference sequence). The CDR3 nucleotides read TGTGCCAGTAGTGCTGTCCGTGAGCCATTTGAGACCCAGTACTTC. Translation: CASSAVREPFETQYF.

The chain uses TRBV10-3 and TRBJ2-1; a possible D gene is TRBD1 (6 bases). Trimming took off 2 bases at V and 8 bases at J, with 16 bases between the two ends. Germline V CDR1 and CDR2: ENHRY, SYGVKD. This CDR3 has 15 amino acids. DNA of the CDR3: TGTGCCATCAGTGAGGGCCTACAGGGTTCGGATGAGCAGTTCTTC. Amino acid sequence: CAISEGLQGSDEQFF.

This chain joins TRBV7-9 and TRBJ1-4; weak D call: TRBD1 (5 bases). V shed 6 bases and J shed 7 bases, with 21 bases lying between them. This CDR3 region has 16 residues. Germline V gene data show CDR1 as SEHNR and CDR2 as FQNEAQ (reference sequence). Here the CDR3 DNA reads TGTGCCAGCAGTCGAGCCCCGGGGCAGGGAGGTGAAAAACTGTTTTTT. As protein: CASSRAPGQGGEKLFF.

This chain links TRBV2 with TRBJ2-7; 13 bases line up with TRBD2. Germline values: CDR1 SNHLY, CDR2 FYNNEI. The CDR3 has 14 residues. The V gene end was trimmed by 6 bases and the J gene end by 2 bases; junction bases not matched to a gene: 1. Here the CDR3 DNA reads TGTGCCAGCAGCGGGACTAGCGGGGCCTACGAGCAGTACTTC. Translated: CASSGTSGAYEQYF.

The chain joins TRBV13 to TRBJ2-5, with TRBD2 matching 9 bases. Germline V gene data show CDR1 as PRHDT and CDR2 as FYEKMQ (reference sequence). CDR3 length: 16 amino acids. V was pared by 2 bases and J by 1 base, with 5 bases of the junction left unmatched. The CDR3 nucleotides read TGTGCCAGCAGCTTAACCAGCGGGGGGCCCCAAGAGACCCAGTACTTC. It codes for CASSLTSGGPQETQYF.

The chain couples TRBV4-3 to TRBJ1-4; possible D gene TRBD1, 5 bases. Looked up from germline, CDR1 is LGHNA and CDR2 is YSLEER. This CDR3 spans 13 amino acids. The V end was cut by 4 bases, the J end by 7 bases, with 10 bases between. This CDR3 reads CASSRHRGEKLFF. The CDR3 bases are TGCGCCAGCAGCCGACATAGGGGTGAAAAACTGTTTTTT.

This chain links TRBV2 with TRBJ2-1; 8 bases align to TRBD2. Germline V gene lookup returns CDR1 SNHLY and CDR2 FYNNEI. The CDR3 runs to 14 residues. The junction had 6 bases not matched to a gene; V was cut back by 4 bases and J by 7 bases. The CDR3 sequence: CASSGAIAGNEQFF. The DNA for the CDR3 is TGTGCCAGCAGTGGTGCCATAGCGGGGAATGAGCAGTTCTTC.

The chain is built from TRBV5-1 and TRBJ2-1; 8 bases are a match to TRBD2. Looked up from germline, CDR1 is SGHRS and CDR2 is YFSETQ. V gave up 4 bases and J gave up 10 bases; unmatched junction bases: 1. The CDR3 totals 11 residues. This CDR3 reads CASSRGGEQFF. The CDR3 DNA is TGCGCCAGCAGCCGGGGGGGAGAGCAGTTCTTC.

The gene calls are TRBV11-2 and TRBJ2-1, with 9 bases matching TRBD2. The CDR3 is 16 amino acids. The junction had 7 bases not matched to a gene; V was cut back by 0 bases and J by 7 bases. The germline V gene has CDR1 SGHAT and CDR2 FQNNGV. The CDR3 DNA follows: TGTGCCAGCAGCTTAGATCTGGCGGGGGGGCCTAATGAGCAGTTCTTC. Translated: CASSLDLAGGPNEQFF.

The J gene is TRBJ1-5, the V gene TRBV6-5; no clear D gene. Germline V CDR1 and CDR2: MNHEY, SVGAGI. V dropped 2 bases and J dropped 9 bases, with 11 bases sitting between them. CDR3 length: 13 residues. CDR3 region: CASSYERYLPQHF. The DNA for the CDR3 is TGTGCCAGCAGTTACGAACGCTATTTGCCCCAGCATTTT.

The V call is TRBV11-2, the J call TRBJ2-7; no firm D call. CDR1 is SGHAT and CDR2 is FQNNGV in the germline V gene. The CDR3 extends over 12 amino acids. Trimming removed 3 bases from V and 3 bases from J, with 6 bases in between. The CDR3 bases are TGTGCCAGCAGCTTCACAGACTACGAGCAGTACTTC. It codes for CASSFTDYEQYF.